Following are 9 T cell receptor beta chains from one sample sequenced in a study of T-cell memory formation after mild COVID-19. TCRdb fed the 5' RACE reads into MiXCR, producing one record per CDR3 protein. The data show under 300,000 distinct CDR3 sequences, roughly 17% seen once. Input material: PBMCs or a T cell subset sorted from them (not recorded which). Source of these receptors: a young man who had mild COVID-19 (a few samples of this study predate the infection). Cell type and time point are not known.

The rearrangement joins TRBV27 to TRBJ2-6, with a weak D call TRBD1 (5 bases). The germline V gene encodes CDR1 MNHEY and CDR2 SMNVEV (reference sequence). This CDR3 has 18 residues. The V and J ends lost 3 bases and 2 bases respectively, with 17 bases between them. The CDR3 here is CASSFSAQGVTGANVLTF. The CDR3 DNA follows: TGTGCCAGCAGTTTTTCGGCACAAGGGGTCACTGGGGCCAACGTCCTGACTTTC.

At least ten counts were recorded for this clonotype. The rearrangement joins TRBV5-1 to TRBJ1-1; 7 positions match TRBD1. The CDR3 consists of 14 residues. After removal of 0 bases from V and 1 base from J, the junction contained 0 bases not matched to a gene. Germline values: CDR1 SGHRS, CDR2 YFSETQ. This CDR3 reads CASSLGTGNTEAFF. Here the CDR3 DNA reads TGCGCCAGCAGCTTGGGGACAGGGAACACTGAAGCTTTCTTT.

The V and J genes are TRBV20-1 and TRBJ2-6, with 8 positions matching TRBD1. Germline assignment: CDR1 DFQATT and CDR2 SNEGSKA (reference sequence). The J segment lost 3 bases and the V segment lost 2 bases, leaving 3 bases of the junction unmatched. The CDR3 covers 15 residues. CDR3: CSARTGGDGANVLTF. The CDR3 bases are TGCAGTGCTAGAACAGGGGGAGATGGGGCCAACGTCCTGACTTTC.

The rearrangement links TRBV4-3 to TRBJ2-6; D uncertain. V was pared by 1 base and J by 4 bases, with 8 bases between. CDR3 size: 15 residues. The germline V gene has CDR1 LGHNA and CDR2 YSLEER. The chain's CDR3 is CASSQVRVGANVLTF. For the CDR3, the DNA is TGCGCCAGCAGCCAAGTTCGCGTGGGGGCCAACGTCCTGACTTTC.

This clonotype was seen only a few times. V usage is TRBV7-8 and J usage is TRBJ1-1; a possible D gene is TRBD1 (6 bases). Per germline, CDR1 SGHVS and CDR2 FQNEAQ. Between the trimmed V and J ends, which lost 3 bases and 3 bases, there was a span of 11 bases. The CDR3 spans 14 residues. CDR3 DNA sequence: TGTGCCAGCAGCTTCGGAGGGGGTGACACTGAAGCTTTCTTT. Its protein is CASSFGGGDTEAFF.

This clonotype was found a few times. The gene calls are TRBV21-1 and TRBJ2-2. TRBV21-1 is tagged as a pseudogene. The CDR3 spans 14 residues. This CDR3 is CASSKNRGGGELFF. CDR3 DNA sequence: TGTGCCAGCAGCAAAAACCGAGGCGGAGGGGAGCTGTTTTTT.

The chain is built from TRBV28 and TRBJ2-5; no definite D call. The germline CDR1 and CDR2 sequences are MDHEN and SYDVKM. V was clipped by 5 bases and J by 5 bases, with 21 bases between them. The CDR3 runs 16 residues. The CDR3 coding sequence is TGTGCCAGCAGTCCCCAGGTTCCCGTTAGGTCCGAGACCCAGTACTTC. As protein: CASSPQVPVRSETQYF.

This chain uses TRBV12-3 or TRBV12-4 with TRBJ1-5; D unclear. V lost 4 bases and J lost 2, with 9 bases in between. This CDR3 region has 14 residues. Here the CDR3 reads CASSSTTGNQPQHF. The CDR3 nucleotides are TGTGCCAGCAGTTCTACCACAGGCAATCAGCCCCAGCATTTT.

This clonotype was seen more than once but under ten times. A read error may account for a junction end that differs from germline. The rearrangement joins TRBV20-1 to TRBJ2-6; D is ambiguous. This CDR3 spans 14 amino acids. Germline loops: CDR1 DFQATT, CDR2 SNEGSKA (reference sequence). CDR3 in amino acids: CSARDFSGDNVLTF. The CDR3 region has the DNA TGCAGTGCTAGAGATTTTTCTGGGGACAACGTCCTGACTTTC.